This record concerns one TCR beta chain sequence. Its antigen is unidentified. TCRdb passed the RT-PCR reads through MiXCR, listing each CDR3 protein once. The sample lists a few hundred thousand distinct CDR3 sequences, over 20% occurring once. This sample stems from a study of response to subunit inactivated influenza vaccine. This CDR3 has 16 residues. V lost 2 bases to trimming and J lost 5 bases, with 15 bases between them. The study, taken as a whole, reports: The authors put forward the suggestion that each seasonal influenza vaccination may bring in only a limited number of new T cells.

The receptor was isolated from a man between 50 and 75 years old who received an inactivated influenza vaccine. Sequencing was performed on PBMCs from blood, taken about 20 months after vaccination. J is TRBJ2-2 and V is TRBV12-3 or TRBV12-4; tentative D call: TRBD2 (5 bases). The DNA of the CDR3 is TGTGCCAGCAGTTTATCAGGACGGCGGGTAACCGGGGAGCTGTTTTTT. This encodes CASSLSGRRVTGELFF.